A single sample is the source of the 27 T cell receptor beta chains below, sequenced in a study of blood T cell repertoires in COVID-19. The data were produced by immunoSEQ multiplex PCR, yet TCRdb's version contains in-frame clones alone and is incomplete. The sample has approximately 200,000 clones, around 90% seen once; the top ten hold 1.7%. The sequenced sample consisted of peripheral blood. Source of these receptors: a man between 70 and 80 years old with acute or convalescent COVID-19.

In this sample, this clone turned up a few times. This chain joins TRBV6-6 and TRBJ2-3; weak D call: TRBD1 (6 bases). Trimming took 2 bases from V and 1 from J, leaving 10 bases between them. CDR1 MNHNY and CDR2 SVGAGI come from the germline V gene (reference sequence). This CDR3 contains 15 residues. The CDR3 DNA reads TGTGCCAGCAGTTACGCTCGGACAGGCACAGATACGCAGTATTTT. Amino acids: CASSYARTGTDTQYF.

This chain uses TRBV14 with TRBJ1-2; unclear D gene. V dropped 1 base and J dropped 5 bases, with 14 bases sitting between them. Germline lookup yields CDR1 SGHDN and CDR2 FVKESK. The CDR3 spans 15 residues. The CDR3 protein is CASSQVGGLGYGYTF. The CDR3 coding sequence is TGTGCCAGCAGCCAAGTCGGCGGGCTGGGGTATGGCTACACCTTC.

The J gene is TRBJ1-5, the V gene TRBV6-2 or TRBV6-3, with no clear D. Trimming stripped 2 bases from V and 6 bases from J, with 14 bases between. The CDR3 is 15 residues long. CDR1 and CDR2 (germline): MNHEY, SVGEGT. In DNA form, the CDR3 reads TGTGCCAGCAGTTACAACCACCTGACGGGTCAGCCCCAGCATTTT. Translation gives CASSYNHLTGQPQHF.

The CDR3 nucleotides are TGCGCCAGCAAAGGGGAAACTGAAGCTTTCTTT. It specifies CASKGETEAFF. The chain carries TRBV5-1 and TRBJ1-1; D is perhaps TRBD1 (5 bases). Germline-derived CDR1 and CDR2 are SGHRS and YFSETQ. The V end lost 6 bases, the J end lost 5 bases, and 8 bases lay between the germline ends. This CDR3 contains 11 residues.

CDR3 nucleotides: TGCGCCAGCAGCTTAGGCGGGCCGGCAGATACGCAGTATTTT. Amino acid sequence: CASSLGGPADTQYF. The chain combines TRBV5-1 with TRBJ2-3; possible D gene TRBD2, 5 bases. Germline lookup yields CDR1 SGHRS and CDR2 YFSETQ. Trimming removed 2 bases from V and 4 bases from J, with 11 bases in between. The CDR3 is 14 amino acids.

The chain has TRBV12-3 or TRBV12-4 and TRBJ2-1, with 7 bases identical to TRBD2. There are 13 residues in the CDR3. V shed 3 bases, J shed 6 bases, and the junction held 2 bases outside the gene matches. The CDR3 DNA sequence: TGTGCCAGCAGTTTTGGACTAGGCAATGAGCAGTTCTTC. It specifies CASSFGLGNEQFF.

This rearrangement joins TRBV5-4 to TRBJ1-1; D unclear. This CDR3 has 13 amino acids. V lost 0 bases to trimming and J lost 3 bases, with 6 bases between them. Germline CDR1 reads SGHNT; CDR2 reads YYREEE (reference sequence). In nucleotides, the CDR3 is TGTGCCAGCAGCTTGGCAGATTACACTGAAGCTTTCTTT. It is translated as CASSLADYTEAFF.

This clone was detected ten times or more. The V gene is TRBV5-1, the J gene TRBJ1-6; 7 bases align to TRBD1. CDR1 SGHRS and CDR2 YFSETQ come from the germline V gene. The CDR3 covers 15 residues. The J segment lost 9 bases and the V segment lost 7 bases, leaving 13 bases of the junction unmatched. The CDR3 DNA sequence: TGCGCCAGCTCCCCGACAGGGTTTGGGGGTTCACCCCTCCACTTT. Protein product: CASSPTGFGGSPLHF.

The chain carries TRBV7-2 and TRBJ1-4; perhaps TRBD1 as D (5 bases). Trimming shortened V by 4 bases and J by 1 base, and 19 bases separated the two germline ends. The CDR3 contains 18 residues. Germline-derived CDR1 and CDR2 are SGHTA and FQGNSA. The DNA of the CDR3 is TGTGCCAGCAGCTCAACGATAGAACAGGATCTAACTAATGAAAAACTGTTTTTT. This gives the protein CASSSTIEQDLTNEKLFF.

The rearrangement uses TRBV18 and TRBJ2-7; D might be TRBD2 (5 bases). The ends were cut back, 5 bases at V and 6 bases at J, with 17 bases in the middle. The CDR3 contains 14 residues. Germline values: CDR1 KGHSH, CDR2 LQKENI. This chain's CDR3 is CASSETVASAEQYF. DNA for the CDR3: TGTGCCAGCTCAGAAACCGTAGCGTCAGCCGAGCAGTACTTC.

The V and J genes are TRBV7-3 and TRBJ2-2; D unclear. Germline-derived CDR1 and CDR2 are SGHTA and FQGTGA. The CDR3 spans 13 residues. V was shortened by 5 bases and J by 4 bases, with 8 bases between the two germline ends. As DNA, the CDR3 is TGTGCCAGCAGCCCGAGGAGCACCGGGGAGCTGTTTTTT. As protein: CASSPRSTGELFF. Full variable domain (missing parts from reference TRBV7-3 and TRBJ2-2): GAGVSQTPSNKVTEKGKYVELRCDPISGHTALYWYRQSLGQGPEFLIYFQGTGAADDSGLPNDRFFAVRPEGSVSTLKIQRTERGDSAVYLCASSPRSTGELFFGEGSRLTVL.

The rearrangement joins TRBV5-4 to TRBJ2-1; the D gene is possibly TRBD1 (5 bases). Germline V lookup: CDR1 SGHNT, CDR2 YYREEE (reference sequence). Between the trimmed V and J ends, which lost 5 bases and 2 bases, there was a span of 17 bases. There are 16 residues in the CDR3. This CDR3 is CASSLVVREAYNEQFF. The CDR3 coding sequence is TGTGCCAGCAGTCTGGTTGTCAGGGAAGCCTACAATGAGCAGTTCTTC.

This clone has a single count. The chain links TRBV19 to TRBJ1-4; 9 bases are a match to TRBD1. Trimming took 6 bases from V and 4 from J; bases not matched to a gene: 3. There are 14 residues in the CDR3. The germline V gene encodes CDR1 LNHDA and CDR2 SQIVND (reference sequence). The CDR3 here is CASSPTGGNEKLFF. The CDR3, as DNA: TGTGCCAGTAGCCCGACAGGGGGTAATGAAAAACTGTTTTTT.

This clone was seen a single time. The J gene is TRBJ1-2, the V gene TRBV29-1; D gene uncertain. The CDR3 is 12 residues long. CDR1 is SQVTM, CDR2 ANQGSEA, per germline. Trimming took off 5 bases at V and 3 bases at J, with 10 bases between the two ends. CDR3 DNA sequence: TGCAGCGTTTATTGGGAGCACTATGGCTACACCTTC. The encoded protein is CSVYWEHYGYTF.

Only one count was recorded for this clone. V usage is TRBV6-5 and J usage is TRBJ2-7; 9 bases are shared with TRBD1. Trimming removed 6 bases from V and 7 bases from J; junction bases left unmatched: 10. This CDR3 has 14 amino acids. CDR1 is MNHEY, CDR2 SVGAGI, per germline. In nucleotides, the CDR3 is TGTGCCAGCAGGAAACAGGGGGCAAAGTATGAGCAGTACTTC. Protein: CASRKQGAKYEQYF.

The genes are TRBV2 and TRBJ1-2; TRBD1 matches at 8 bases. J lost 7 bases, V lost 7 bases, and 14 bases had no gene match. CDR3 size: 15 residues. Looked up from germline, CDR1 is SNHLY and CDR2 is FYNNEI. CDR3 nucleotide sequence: TGTGCCAGCACCTATTCGGGACAGGTATTAGCTGGCTACACCTTC. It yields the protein CASTYSGQVLAGYTF.

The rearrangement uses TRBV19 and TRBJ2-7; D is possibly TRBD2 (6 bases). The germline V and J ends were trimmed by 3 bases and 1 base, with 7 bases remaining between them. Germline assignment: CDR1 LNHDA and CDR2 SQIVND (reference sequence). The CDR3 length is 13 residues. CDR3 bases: TGTGCCAGTAGTATCGGGGGATCCTACGAGCAGTACTTC. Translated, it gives CASSIGGSYEQYF.

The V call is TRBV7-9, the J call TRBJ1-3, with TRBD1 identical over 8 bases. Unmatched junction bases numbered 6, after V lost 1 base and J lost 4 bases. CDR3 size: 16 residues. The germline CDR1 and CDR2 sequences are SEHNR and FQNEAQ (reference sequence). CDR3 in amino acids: CASSLVGQGFGNTIYF. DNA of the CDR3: TGTGCCAGCAGCTTAGTAGGACAGGGTTTCGGAAACACCATATATTTT. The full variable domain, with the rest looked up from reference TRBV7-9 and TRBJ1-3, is DTGVSQNPRHKITKRGQNVTFRCDPISEHNRLYWYRQTLGQGPEFLTYFQNEAQLEKSRLLSDRFSAERPKGSFSTLEIQRTEQGDSAMYLCASSLVGQGFGNTIYFGEGSWLTVV.

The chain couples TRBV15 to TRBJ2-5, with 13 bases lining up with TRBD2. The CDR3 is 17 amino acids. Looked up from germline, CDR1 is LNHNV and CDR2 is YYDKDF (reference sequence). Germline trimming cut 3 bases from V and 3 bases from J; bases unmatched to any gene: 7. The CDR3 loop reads CATSRGGGLAGEETQYF. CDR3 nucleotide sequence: TGTGCCACCAGCAGGGGAGGAGGACTAGCGGGAGAAGAGACCCAGTACTTC.

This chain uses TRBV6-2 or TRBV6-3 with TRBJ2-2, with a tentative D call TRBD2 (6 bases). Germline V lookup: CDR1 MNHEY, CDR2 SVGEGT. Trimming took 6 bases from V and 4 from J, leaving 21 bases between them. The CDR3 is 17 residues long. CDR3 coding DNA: TGTGCCAGCAGCCGGGAGACCCTACCTCGTGGCACCGGGGAGCTGTTTTTT. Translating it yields CASSRETLPRGTGELFF.

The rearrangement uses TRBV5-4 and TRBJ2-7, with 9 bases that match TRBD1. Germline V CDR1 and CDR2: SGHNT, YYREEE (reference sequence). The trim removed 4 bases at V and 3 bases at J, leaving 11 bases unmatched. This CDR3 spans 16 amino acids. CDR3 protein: CASSPAGQGKIYEQYF. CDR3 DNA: TGTGCCAGCAGCCCTGCGGGACAGGGAAAAATCTACGAGCAGTACTTC. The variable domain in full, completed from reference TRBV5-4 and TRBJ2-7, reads ETGVTQSPTHLIKTRGQQVTLRCSSQSGHNTVSWYQQALGQGPQFIFQYYREEENGRGNFPPRFSGLQFPNYSSELNVNALELDDSALYLCASSPAGQGKIYEQYFGPGTRLTVT.

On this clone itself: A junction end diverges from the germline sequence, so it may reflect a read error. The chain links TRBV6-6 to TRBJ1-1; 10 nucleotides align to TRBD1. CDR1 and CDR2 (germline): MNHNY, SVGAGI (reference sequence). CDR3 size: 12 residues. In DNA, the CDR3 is TGTGCCGGCAGTGGGGACAGGGGTGAAGCTTTCTTT. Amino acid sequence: CAGSGDRGEAFF.

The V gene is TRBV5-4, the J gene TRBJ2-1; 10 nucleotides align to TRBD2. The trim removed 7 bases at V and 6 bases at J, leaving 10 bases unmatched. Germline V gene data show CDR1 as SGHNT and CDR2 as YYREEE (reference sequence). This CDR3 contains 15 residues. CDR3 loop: CASSPRTSGGNEQFF. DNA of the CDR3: TGTGCCAGCTCTCCCCGGACTAGCGGAGGCAATGAGCAGTTCTTC.

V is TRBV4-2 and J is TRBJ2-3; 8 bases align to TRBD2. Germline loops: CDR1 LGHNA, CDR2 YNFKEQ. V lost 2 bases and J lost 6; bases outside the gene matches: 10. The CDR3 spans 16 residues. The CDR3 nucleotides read TGTGCCAGCAGCCAACAAAGCGGGGGAGGGTCCGATACGCAGTATTTT. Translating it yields CASSQQSGGGSDTQYF.

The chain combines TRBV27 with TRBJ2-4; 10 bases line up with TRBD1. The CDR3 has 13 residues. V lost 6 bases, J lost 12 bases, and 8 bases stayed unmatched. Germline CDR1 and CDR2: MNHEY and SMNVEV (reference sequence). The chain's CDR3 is CASSLRQGAAQYF. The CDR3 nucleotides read TGTGCCAGCAGCTTACGACAGGGGGCGGCTCAGTACTTC.

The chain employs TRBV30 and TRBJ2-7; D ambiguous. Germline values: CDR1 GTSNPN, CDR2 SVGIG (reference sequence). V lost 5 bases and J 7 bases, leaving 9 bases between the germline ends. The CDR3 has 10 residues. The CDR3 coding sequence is TGTGCCTGGGGGCCTCGGGAGCAGTACTTC. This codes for CAWGPREQYF. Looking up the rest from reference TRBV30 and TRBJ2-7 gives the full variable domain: SQTIHQWPATLVQPVGSPLSLECTVEGTSNPNLYWYRQAAGRGLQLLFYSVGIGQISSEVPQNLSASRPQDRQFILSSKKLLLSDSGFYLCAWGPREQYFGPGTRLTVT.

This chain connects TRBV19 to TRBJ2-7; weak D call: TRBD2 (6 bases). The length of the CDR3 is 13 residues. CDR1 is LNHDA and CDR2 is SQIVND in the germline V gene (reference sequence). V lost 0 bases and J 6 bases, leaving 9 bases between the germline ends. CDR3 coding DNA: TGTGCCAGTAGTATAGAGGAGGGCGGCGAGCAGTACTTC. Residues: CASSIEEGGEQYF.